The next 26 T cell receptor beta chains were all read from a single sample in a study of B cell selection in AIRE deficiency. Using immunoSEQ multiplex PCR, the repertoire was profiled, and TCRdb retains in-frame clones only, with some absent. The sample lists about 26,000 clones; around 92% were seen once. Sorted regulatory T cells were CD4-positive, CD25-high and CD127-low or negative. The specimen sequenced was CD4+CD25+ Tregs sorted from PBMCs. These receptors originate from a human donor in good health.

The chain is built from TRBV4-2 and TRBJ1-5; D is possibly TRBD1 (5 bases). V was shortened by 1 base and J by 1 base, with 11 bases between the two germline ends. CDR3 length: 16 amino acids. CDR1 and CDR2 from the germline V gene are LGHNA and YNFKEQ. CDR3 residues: CASSQGTPGSNQPQHF. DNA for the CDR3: TGTGCCAGCAGCCAAGGGACCCCAGGGAGCAATCAGCCCCAGCATTTT.

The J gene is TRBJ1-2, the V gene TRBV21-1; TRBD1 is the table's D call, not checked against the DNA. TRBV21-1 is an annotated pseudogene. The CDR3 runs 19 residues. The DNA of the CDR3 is TGTGCCAGCAGCAACAAACCCGGGACAGGGGGCGCGGGATGGTATGGCTACACCTTC. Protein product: CASSNKPGTGGAGWYGYTF.

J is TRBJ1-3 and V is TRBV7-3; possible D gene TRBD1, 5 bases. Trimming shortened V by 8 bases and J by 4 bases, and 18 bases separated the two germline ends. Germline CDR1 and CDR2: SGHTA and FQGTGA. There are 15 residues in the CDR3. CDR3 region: CASDLGDSRGNTIYF. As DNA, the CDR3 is TGTGCCAGCGATCTGGGGGACTCGCGAGGAAACACCATATATTTT.

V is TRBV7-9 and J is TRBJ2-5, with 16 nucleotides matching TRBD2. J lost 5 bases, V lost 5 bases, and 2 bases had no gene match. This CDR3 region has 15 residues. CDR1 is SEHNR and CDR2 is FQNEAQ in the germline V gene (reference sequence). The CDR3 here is CASSPGLAGGETQYF. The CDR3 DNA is TGTGCCAGCAGCCCGGGACTAGCGGGGGGGGAGACCCAGTACTTC.

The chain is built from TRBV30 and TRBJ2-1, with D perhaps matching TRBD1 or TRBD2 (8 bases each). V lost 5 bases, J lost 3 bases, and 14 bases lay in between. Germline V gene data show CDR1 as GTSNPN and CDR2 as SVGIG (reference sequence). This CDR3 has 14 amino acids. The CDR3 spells CAWGQGLVYNEQFF. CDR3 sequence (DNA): TGTGCCTGGGGACAGGGACTAGTCTACAATGAGCAGTTCTTC.

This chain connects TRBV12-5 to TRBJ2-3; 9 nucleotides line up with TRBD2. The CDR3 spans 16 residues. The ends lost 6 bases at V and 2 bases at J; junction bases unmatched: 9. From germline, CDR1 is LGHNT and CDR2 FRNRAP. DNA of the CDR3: TGTGCTAGTGGCCTAGGGGCGGGGGGGCTCACAGATACGCAGTATTTT. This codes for CASGLGAGGLTDTQYF. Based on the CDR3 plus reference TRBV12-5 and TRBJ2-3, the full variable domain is DARVTQTPRHKVTEMGQEVTMRCQPILGHNTVFWYRQTMMQGLELLAYFRNRAPLDDSGMPKDRFSAEMPDATLATLKIQPSEPRDSAVYFCASGLGAGGLTDTQYFGPGTRLTVL.

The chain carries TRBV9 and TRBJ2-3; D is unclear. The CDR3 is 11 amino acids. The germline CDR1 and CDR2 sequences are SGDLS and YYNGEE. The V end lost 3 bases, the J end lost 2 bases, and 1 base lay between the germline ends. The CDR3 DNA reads TGTGCCAGCAGCGACACAGATACGCAGTATTTT. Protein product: CASSDTDTQYF. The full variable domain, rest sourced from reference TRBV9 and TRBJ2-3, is DSGVTQTPKHLITATGQRVTLRCSPRSGDLSVYWYQQSLDQGLQFLIQYYNGEERAKGNILERFSAQQFPDLHSELNLSSLELGDSALYFCASSDTDTQYFGPGTRLTVL.

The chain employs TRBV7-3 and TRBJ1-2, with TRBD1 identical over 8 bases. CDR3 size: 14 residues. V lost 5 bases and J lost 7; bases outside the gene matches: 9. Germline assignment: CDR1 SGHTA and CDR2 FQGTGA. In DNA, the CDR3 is TGTGCCAGCAGCCACACAGGGGGGATAGGTGGCTACACCTTC. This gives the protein CASSHTGGIGGYTF. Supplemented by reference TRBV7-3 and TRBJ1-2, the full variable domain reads GAGVSQTPSNKVTEKGKYVELRCDPISGHTALYWYRQSLGQGPEFLIYFQGTGAADDSGLPNDRFFAVRPEGSVSTLKIQRTERGDSAVYLCASSHTGGIGGYTFGSGTRLTVV.

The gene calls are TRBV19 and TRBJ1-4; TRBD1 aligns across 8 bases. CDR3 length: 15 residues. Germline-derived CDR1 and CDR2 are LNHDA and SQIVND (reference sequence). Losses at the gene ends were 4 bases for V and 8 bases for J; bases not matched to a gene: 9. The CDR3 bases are TGTGCCAGTAGTAGAATGGACAGGGTTTGGGAAAAACTGTTTTTT. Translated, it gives CASSRMDRVWEKLFF.

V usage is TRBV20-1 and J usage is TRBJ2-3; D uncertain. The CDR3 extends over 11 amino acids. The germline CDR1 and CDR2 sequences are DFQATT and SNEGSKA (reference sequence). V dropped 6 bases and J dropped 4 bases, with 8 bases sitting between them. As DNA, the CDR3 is TGCAGTGCCCGTAGTGCAGATACGCAGTATTTT. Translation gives CSARSADTQYF.

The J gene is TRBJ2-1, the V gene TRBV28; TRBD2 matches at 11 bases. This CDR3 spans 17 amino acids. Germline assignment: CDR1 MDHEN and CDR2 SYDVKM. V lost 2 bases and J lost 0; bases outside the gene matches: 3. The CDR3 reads CASSLTTSGASYNEQFF. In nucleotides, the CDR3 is TGTGCCAGCAGTTTAACGACTAGCGGGGCCTCCTACAATGAGCAGTTCTTC.

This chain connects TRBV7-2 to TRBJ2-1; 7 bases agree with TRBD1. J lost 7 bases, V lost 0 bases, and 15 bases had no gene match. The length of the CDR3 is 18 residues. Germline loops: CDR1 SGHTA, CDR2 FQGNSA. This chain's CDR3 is CASSLALSGLRGQNEQFF. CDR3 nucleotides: TGTGCCAGCAGCTTAGCGCTCTCGGGGTTAAGGGGGCAAAATGAGCAGTTCTTC.

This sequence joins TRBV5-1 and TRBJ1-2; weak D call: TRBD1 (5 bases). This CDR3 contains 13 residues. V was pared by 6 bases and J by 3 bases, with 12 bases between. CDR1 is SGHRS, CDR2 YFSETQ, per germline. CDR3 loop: CASKSGLDYGYTF. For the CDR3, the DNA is TGCGCCAGCAAATCAGGGCTGGACTATGGCTACACCTTC. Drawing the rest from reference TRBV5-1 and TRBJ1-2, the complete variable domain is KAGVTQTPRYLIKTRGQQVTLSCSPISGHRSVSWYQQTPGQGLQFLFEYFSETQRNKGNFPGRFSGRQFSNSRSEMNVSTLELGDSALYLCASKSGLDYGYTFGSGTRLTVV.

In nucleotides, the CDR3 is TGTGCCAGCAGCTTCAGGGGGGTGTCCTATAATTCACCCCTCCACTTT. Its protein is CASSFRGVSYNSPLHF. The chain recombines TRBV7-2 with TRBJ1-6, with TRBD1 matching over 7 bases. The CDR3 is made up of 16 amino acids. CDR1 and CDR2 (germline): SGHTA, FQGNSA. J gave up 1 base and V 3 bases, and 3 bases lay outside the gene matches.

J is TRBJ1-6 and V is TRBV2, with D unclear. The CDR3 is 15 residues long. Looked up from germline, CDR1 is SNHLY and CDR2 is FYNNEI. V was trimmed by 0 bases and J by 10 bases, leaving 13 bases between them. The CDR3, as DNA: TGTGCCAGCAGTGAAGCGCCCAGTTCTCTCTCACCCCTCCACTTT. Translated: CASSEAPSSLSPLHF.

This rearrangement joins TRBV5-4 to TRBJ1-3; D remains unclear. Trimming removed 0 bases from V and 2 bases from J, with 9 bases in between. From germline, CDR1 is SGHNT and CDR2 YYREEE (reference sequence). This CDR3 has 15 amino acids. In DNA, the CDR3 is TGTGCCAGCAGCTTGGGGCGGAACACTGGAAACACCATATATTTT. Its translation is CASSLGRNTGNTIYF.

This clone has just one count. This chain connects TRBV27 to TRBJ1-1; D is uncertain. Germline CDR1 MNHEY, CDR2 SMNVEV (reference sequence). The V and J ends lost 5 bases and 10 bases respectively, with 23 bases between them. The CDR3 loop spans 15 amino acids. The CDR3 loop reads CASSPRRDRDVGAFF. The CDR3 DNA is TGTGCCAGCAGTCCCAGGCGGGATAGGGATGTTGGAGCTTTCTTT.

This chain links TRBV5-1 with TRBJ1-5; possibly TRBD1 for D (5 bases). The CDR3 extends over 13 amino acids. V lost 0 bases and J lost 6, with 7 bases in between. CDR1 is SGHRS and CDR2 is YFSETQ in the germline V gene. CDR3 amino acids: CASSLDGAQPQHF. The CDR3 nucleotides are TGCGCCAGCAGCTTGGATGGGGCTCAGCCCCAGCATTTT. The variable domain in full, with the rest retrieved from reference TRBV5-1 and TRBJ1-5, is KAGVTQTPRYLIKTRGQQVTLSCSPISGHRSVSWYQQTPGQGLQFLFEYFSETQRNKGNFPGRFSGRQFSNSRSEMNVSTLELGDSALYLCASSLDGAQPQHFGDGTRLSIL.

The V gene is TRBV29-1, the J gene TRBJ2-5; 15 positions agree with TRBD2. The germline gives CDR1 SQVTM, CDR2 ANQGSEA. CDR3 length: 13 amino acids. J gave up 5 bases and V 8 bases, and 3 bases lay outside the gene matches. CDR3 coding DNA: TGCAGCTTCGGACTAGCGGGGGGGGAGACCCAGTACTTC. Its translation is CSFGLAGGETQYF.

CDR3 bases: TGTGCCAGCAGCCCAAGACAGGGTCAGCAGTTCTTC. It translates to CASSPRQGQQFF. The chain recombines TRBV9 with TRBJ2-1, with 7 nucleotides matching TRBD1. The V gene end was trimmed by 4 bases and the J gene end by 11 bases; junction bases not matched to a gene: 6. Germline CDR1 is SGDLS and CDR2 is YYNGEE. This CDR3 has 12 amino acids.

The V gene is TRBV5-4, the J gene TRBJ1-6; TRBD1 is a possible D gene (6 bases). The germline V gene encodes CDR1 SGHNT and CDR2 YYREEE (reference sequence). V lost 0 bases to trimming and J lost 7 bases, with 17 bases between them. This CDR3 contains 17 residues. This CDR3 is CASSLDSGVFYNSPLHF. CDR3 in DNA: TGTGCCAGCAGCTTGGATTCAGGGGTCTTCTACAATTCACCCCTCCACTTT.

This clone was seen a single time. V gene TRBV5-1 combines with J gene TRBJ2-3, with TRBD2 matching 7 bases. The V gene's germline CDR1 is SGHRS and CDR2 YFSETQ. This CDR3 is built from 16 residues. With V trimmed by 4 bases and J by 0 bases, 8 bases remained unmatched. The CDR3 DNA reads TGCGCCAGCAGCCCCGGACTAGGAGGGAGCACAGATACGCAGTATTTT. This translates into CASSPGLGGSTDTQYF.

CDR3 amino acids: CASSPPGRLGYGYTF. CDR3 DNA: TGTGCCAGCTCACCACCCGGCAGGTTAGGGTATGGCTACACCTTC. V and J are TRBV18 and TRBJ1-2; no clear D. Germline V gene data show CDR1 as KGHSH and CDR2 as LQKENI. This CDR3 has 15 amino acids. Trimming shortened V by 0 bases and J by 5 bases, and 13 bases separated the two germline ends.

The CDR3 nucleotides are TGTGCCAGCAGCTCGGGACAGGGAGGGGCCTACAGCTCCTACGAGCAGTACTTC. This gives the protein CASSSGQGGAYSSYEQYF. This chain links TRBV7-9 with TRBJ2-7; TRBD1 aligns across 9 bases. This CDR3 comprises 18 residues. Germline assignment: CDR1 SEHNR and CDR2 FQNEAQ (reference sequence). V lost 4 bases to trimming and J lost 0 bases; unmatched junction nucleotides: 13.

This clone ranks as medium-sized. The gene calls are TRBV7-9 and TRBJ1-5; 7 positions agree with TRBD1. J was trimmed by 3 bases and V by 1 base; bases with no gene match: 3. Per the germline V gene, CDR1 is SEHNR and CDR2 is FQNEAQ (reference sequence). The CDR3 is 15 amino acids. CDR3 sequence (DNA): TGTGCCAGCAGCTTAGATGGGACAGACAATCAGCCCCAGCATTTT. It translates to CASSLDGTDNQPQHF.

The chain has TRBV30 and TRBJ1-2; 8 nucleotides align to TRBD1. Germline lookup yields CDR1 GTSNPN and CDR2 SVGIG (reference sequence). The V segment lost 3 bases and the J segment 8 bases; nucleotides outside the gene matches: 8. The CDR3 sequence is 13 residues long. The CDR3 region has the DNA TGTGCCTGGAGGGGTCAGGGGGCGGAAGGCTACACCTTC. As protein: CAWRGQGAEGYTF. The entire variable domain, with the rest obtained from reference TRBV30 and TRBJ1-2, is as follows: SQTIHQWPATLVQPVGSPLSLECTVEGTSNPNLYWYRQAAGRGLQLLFYSVGIGQISSEVPQNLSASRPQDRQFILSSKKLLLSDSGFYLCAWRGQGAEGYTFGSGTRLTVV.